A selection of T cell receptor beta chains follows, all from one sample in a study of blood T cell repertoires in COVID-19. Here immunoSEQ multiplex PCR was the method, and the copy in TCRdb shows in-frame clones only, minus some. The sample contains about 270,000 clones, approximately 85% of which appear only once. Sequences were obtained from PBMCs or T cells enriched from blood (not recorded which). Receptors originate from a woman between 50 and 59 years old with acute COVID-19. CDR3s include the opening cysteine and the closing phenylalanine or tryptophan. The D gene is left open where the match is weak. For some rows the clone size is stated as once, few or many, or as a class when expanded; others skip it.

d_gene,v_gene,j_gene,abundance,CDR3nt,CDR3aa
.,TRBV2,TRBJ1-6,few,TGTGCCAGCAGTGAACTAGGATCTAATTCACCCCTCCACTTT,CASSELGSNSPLHF
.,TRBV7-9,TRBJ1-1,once,TGTGCTCAGGGGAATGGACCTGAAGCTTTCTTT,CAQGNGPEAFF
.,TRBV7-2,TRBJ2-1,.,TGTGCCAGCAGCTTCACAGGGCTGAATGAGCAGTTCTTC,CASSFTGLNEQFF
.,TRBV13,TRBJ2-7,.,TGTGCCAGCAGCTTAGGACATGGTGGCTACGAGCAGTACTTC,CASSLGHGGYEQYF
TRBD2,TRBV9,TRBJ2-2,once,TGTGCCAGCAGCGTAGGGCTAGCGGGGGGGACGTGGAACACCGGGGAGCTGTTTTTT,CASSVGLAGGTWNTGELFF
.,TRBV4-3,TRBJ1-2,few,TGCGCCAGCAGCCAAGGCCGTGAGGGATACTATGGCTACACCTTC,CASSQGREGYYGYTF
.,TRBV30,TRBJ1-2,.,TGTGCCTGGAGAGGCAGTCCAGGGATTAACTATGGCTACACCTTC,CAWRGSPGINYGYTF
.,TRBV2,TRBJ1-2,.,TGTGCCAGCACCCTTAGTACTAACTATGGCTACACCTTC,CASTLSTNYGYTF
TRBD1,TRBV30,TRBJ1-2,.,TGTGCCTGGAGTGTAACAGGGGGCATCTATGGCTACACCTTC,CAWSVTGGIYGYTF
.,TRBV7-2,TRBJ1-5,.,TGTGCCAGCAGCTTAGGAAACGGTATTTTAAGCAATCAGCCCCAGCATTTT,CASSLGNGILSNQPQHF
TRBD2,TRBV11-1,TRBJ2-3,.,TGTGCCAGCAGCTTCGGGGCGGGGGCAGATACGCAGTATTTT,CASSFGAGADTQYF
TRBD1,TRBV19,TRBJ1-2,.,TGTGCCGGCAAGACAGGGGAATATGGCTACACCTTC,CAGKTGEYGYTF
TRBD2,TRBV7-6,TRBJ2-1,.,TGTGCCAGCAGCTATGGTTTATGGACTAGCGGGGAAAATGAGCAGTTCTTC,CASSYGLWTSGENEQFF
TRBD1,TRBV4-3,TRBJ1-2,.,TGCGCCAGCAGCCGTACCGGGACAGGGGACTATGGCTACACCTTC,CASSRTGTGDYGYTF
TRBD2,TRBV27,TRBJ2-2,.,TGTGCCAGCAGTTTGCGGCGGGGGGGCCTTTCTGGGGAGCTGTTTTTT,CASSLRRGGLSGELFF
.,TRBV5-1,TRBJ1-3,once,TGCGCCAGCAGTGGGAACGGGAGCTCTGGAAACACCATATATTTT,CASSGNGSSGNTIYF
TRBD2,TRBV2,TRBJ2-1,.,TGTGCCAGTCGGGGGGGCCAAAACAATGAGCAGTTCTTC,CASRGGQNNEQFF
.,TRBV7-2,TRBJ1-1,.,TGTGCCAGCAGCTTATATGGGGGGGCAAACACTGAAGCTTTCTTT,CASSLYGGANTEAFF
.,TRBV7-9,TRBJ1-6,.,TGTGCCAGCGGGGACACAGGGTTTAATTCACCCCTCCACTTT,CASGDTGFNSPLHF
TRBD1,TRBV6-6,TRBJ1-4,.,TGTGCCTCCCAGGGACAGGATAAAGCTAATGAAAAACTGTTTTTT,CASQGQDKANEKLFF
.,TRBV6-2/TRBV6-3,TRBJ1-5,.,TGTGCCAGCAGTTGGCGGATCAATCAGCCCCAGCATTTT,CASSWRINQPQHF
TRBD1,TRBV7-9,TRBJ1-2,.,TGTGCCAGCAGCCAGGGGGAAGGTGTTCATGGCTACACCTTC,CASSQGEGVHGYTF
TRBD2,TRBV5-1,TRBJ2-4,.,TGCGCCAGCAGCTTGGCCCTGGCTAGCGGGGGGGAGGCCAAAAACATTCAGTACTTC,CASSLALASGGEAKNIQYF
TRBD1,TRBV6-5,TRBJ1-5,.,TGTGCCAGCAGGGCAATGACAGGGCTCAATCAGCCCCAGCATTTT,CASRAMTGLNQPQHF
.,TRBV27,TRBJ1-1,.,TGTGCCAGCAGTTCCCTGACAGCGAACACTGAAGCTTTCTTT,CASSSLTANTEAFF